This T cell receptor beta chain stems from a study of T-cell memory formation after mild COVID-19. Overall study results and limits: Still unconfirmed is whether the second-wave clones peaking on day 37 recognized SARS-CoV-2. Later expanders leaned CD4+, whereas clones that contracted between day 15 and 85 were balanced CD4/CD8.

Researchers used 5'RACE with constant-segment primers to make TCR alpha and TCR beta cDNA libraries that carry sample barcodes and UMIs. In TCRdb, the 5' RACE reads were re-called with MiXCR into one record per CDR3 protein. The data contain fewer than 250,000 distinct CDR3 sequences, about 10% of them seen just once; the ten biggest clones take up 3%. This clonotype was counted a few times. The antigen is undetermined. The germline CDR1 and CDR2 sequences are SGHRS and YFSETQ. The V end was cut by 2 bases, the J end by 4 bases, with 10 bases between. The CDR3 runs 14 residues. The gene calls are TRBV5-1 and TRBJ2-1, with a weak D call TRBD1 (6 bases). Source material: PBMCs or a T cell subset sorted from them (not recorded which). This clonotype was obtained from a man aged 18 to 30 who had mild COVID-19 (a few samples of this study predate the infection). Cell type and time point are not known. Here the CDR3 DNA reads TGCGCCAGCAGCTTAGGGGGAGAGTACAATGAGCAGTTCTTC. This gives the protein CASSLGGEYNEQFF.